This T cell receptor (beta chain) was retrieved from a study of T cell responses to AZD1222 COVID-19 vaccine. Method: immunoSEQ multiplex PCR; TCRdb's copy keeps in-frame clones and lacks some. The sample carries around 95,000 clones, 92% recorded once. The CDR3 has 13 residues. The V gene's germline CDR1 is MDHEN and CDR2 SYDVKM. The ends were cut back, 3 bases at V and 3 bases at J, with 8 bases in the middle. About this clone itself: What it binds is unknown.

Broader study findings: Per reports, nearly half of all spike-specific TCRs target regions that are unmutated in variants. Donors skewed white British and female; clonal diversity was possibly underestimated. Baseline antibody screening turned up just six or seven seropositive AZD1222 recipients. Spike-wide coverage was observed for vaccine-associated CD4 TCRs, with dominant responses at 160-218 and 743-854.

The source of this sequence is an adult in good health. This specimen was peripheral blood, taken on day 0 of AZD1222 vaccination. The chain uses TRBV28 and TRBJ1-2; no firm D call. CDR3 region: CASSFPGHYGYTF. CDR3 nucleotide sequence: TGTGCCAGCAGTTTCCCTGGGCACTATGGCTACACCTTC.